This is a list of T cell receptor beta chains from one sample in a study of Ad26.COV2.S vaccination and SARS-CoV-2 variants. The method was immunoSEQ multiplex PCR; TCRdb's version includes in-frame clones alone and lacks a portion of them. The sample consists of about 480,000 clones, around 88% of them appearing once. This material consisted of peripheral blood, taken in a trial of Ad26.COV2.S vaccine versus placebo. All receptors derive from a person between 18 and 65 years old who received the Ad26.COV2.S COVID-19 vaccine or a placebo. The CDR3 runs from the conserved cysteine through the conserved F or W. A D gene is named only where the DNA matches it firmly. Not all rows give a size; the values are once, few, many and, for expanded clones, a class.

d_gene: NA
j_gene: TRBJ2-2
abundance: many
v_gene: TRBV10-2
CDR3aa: CATWGSPNTGELFF
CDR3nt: TGCGCCACTTGGGGTAGCCCGAACACCGGGGAGCTGTTTTTT

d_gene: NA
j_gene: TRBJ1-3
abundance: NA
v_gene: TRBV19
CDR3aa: CASSIGSSGNTIYF
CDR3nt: TGTGCCAGTAGTATTGGCAGCTCTGGAAACACCATATATTTT

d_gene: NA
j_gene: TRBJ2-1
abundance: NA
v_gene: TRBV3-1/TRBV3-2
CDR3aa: CASSRALSNEQFF
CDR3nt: TGTGCCAGCAGCCGGGCCTTGAGCAATGAGCAGTTCTTC

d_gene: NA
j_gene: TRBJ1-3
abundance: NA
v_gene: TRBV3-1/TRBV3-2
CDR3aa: CASSQVGGNTIYF
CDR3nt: TGTGCCAGCAGCCAAGTCGGTGGAAACACCATATATTTT

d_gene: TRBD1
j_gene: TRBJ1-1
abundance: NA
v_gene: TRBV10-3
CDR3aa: CAISKGDRGTEAFF
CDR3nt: TGTGCCATCAGCAAAGGGGACAGGGGAACTGAAGCTTTCTTT

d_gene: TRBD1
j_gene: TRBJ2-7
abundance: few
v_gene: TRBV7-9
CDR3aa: CASSLGQGKGGEQYF
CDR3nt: TGTGCCAGCAGCTTAGGACAGGGGAAAGGCGGCGAGCAGTACTTC

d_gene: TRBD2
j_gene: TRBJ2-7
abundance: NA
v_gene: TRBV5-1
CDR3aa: CASSSQREGLNEQYF
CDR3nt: TGCGCCAGCAGCTCCCAGAGGGAGGGACTGAACGAGCAGTACTTC

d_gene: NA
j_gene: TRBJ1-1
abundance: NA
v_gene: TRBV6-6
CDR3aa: CASSFLRGPTEAFF
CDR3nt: TGTGCCAGCAGTTTCCTCAGGGGTCCAACTGAAGCTTTCTTT

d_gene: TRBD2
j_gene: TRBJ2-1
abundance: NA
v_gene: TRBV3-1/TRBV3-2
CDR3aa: CASRPSGGSYNEQFF
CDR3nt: TGTGCCAGCAGACCTAGCGGGGGCTCCTACAATGAGCAGTTCTTC

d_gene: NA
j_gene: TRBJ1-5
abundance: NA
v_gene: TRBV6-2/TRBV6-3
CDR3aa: CASSYHQRDGYQPQHF
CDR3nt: TGTGCCAGCAGTTACCATCAACGGGACGGTTATCAGCCCCAGCATTTT

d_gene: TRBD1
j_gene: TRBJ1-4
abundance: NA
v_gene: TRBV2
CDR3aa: CASSEAATGNEKLFF
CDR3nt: TGTGCCAGCAGTGAGGCAGCGACAGGGAATGAAAAACTGTTTTTT

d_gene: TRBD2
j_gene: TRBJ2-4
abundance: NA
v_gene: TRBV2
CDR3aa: CASSSSGAAKNIQYF
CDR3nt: TGTGCCAGCAGTAGTAGCGGGGCAGCCAAAAACATTCAGTACTTC

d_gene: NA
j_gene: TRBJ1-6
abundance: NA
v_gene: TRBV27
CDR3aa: CASSNSDERETSPLHF
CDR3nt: TGTGCCAGCAGTAACTCGGACGAAAGAGAGACTTCACCCCTCCACTTT

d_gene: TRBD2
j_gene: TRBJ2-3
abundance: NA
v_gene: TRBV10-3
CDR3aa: CATRLEREADTQYF
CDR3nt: TGTGCCACGCGATTGGAGCGGGAGGCAGATACGCAGTATTTT

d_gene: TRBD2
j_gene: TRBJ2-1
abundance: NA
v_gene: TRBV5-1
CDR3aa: CASSLVGTGGNEQFF
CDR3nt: TGCGCCAGCAGCTTGGTCGGAACGGGAGGTAATGAGCAGTTCTTC

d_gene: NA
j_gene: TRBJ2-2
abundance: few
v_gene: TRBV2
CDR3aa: CASSGEANTGELFF
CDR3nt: TGTGCCAGCAGTGGGGAAGCAAACACCGGGGAGCTGTTTTTT

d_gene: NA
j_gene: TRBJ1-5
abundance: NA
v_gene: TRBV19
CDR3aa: CASSPTWINQPQHF
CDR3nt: TGTGCCAGTAGTCCAACATGGATCAATCAGCCCCAGCATTTT

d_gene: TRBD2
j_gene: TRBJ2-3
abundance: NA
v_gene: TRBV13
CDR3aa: CASSPGTSGTDTQYF
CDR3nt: TGTGCCAGCAGCCCAGGGACTAGCGGCACAGATACGCAGTATTTT

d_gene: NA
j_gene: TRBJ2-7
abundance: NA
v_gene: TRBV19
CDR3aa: CAGLSRNSDEQYF
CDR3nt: TGTGCCGGGTTGAGCCGGAATTCCGACGAGCAGTACTTC

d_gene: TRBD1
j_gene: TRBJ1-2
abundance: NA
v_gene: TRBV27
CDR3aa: CASSLRQGAGGYTF
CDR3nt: TGTGCCAGCAGTTTAAGGCAGGGGGCCGGTGGCTACACCTTC

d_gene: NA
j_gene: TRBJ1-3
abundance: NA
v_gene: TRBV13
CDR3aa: CASSSTTPSSGNTIYF
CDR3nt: TGTGCCAGCAGCTCGACGACTCCGAGCTCTGGAAACACCATATATTTT

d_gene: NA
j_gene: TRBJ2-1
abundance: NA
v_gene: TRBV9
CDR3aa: CASSFRLAEYNEQFF
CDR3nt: TGTGCCAGCAGCTTCCGGTTAGCGGAGTACAATGAGCAGTTCTTC

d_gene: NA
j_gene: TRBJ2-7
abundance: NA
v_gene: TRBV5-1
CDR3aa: CASSPPGDEQYF
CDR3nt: TGCGCCAGCAGCCCCCCGGGGGACGAGCAGTACTTC

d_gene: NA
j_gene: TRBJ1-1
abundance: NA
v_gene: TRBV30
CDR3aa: CAWSVNLSEAFF
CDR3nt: TGTGCCTGGAGTGTAAACCTGAGTGAAGCTTTCTTT

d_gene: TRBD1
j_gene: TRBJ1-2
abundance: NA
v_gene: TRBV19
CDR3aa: CASSRDRAVNYGYTF
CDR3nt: TGTGCCAGTAGCCGAGACAGGGCCGTTAACTATGGCTACACCTTC

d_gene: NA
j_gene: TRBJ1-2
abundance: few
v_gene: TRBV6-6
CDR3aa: CASRATGSNYGYTF
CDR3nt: TGTGCCAGCAGAGCCACAGGATCTAACTATGGCTACACCTTC

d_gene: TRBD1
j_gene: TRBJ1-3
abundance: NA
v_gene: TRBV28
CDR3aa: CASRLDRDRGRGNTIYF
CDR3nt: TGTGCCAGCAGGCTCGACCGGGACAGGGGGAGGGGAAACACCATATATTTT

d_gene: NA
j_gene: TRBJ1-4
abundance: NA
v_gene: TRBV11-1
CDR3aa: CASSPVRGTEKLFF
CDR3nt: TGTGCCAGCAGCCCAGTCCGAGGAACTGAAAAACTGTTTTTT

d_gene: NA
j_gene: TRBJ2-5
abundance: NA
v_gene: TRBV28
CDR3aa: CASSLRRETQYF
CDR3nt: TGTGCCAGCAGTTTAAGGAGAGAGACCCAGTACTTC

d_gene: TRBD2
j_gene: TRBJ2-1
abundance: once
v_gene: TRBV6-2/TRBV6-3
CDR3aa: CASSFTQGLAGVNEQFF
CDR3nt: TGTGCCAGCAGTTTCACCCAGGGACTAGCGGGAGTTAATGAGCAGTTCTTC

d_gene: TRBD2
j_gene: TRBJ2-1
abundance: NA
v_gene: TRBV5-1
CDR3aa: CASSQLAGGGNEQFF
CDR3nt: TGCGCCAGCAGCCAACTAGCGGGAGGAGGGAATGAGCAGTTCTTC

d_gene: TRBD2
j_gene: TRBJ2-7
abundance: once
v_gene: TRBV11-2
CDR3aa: CASSRVAGATYEQYF
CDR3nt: TGTGCCAGCAGCCGCGTAGCGGGAGCGACCTACGAGCAGTACTTC

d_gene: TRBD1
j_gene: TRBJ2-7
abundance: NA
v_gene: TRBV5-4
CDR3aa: CASSLYSRDRDQQYF
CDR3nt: TGTGCCAGCAGCTTATACTCTCGGGACAGGGACCAGCAGTACTTC

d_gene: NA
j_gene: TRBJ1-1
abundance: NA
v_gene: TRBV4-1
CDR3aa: CASSQVGLGSNTEAFF
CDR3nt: TGCGCCAGCAGCCAAGTTGGTCTGGGATCGAACACTGAAGCTTTCTTT

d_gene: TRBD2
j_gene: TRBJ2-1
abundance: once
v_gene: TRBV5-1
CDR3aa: CASSLGLAGAAYNEQFF
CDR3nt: TGCGCCAGCAGCTTAGGACTAGCGGGAGCAGCCTACAATGAGCAGTTCTTC

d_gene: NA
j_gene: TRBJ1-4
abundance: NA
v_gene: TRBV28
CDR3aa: CATVADTNEKLFF
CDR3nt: TGTGCCACGGTGGCGGATACTAATGAAAAACTGTTTTTT

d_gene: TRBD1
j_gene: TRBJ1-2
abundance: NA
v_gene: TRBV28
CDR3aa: CASSQGAGNYGYTF
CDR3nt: TGTGCCAGCAGCCAGGGGGCGGGTAACTATGGCTACACCTTC

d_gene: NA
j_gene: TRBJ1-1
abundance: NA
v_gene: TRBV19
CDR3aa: CATTDRTPTEAFF
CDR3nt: TGTGCCACCACAGACAGAACCCCCACTGAAGCTTTCTTT

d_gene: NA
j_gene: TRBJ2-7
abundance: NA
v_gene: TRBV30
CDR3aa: CAWADRGAEQYF
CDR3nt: TGTGCCTGGGCTGACAGAGGGGCCGAGCAGTACTTC

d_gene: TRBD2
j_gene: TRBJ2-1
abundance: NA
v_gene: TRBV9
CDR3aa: CASSPRLAGISSYNEQFF
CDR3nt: TGTGCCAGCAGCCCCCGGCTAGCGGGAATAAGCTCCTACAATGAGCAGTTCTTC

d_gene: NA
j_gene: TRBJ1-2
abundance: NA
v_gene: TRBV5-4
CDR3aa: CATLGRGGNYGYTF
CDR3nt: TGTGCCACCCTAGGACGGGGCGGTAACTATGGCTACACCTTC

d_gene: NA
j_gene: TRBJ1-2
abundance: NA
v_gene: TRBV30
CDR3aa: CAWSVLPANYGYTF
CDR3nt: TGTGCCTGGAGTGTACTCCCAGCTAACTATGGCTACACCTTC